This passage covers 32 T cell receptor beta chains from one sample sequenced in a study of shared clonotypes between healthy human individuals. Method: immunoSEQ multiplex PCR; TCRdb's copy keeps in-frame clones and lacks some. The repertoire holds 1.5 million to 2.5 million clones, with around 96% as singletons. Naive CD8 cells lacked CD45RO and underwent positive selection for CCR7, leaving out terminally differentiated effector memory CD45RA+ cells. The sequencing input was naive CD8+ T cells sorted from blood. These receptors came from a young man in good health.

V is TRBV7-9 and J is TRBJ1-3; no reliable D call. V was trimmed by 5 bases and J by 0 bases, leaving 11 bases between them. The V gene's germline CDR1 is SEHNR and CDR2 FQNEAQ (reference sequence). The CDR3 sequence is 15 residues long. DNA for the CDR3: TGTGCCAGCAGCCCACCGGGGATCTCTGGAAACACCATATATTTT. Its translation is CASSPPGISGNTIYF.

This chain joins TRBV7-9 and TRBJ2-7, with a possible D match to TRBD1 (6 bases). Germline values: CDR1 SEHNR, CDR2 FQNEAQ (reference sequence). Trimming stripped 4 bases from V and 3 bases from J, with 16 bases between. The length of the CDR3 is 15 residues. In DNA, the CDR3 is TGTGCCAGCAGCTGGCAGACAGGACCGGACTACGAGCAGTACTTC. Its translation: CASSWQTGPDYEQYF.

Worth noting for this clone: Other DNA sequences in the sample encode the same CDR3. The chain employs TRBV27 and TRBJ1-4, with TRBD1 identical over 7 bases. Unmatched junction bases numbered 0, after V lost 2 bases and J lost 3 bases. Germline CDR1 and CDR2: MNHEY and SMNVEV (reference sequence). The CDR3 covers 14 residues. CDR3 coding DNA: TGTGCCAGCAGTTTACAGGGGGCTAATGAAAAACTGTTTTTT. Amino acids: CASSLQGANEKLFF.

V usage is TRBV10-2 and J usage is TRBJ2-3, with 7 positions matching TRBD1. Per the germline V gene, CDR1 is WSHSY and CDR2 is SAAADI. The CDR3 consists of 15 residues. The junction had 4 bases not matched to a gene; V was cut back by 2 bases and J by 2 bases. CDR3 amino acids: CASSEADRATDTQYF. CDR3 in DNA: TGCGCCAGCAGTGAGGCCGACAGGGCCACAGATACGCAGTATTTT.

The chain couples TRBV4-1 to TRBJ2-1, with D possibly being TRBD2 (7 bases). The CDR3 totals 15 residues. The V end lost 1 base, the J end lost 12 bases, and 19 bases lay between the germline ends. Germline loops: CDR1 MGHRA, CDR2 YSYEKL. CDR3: CASSQVGAGASWQFF. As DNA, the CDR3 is TGCGCCAGCAGCCAAGTGGGGGCGGGGGCTAGCTGGCAGTTCTTC.

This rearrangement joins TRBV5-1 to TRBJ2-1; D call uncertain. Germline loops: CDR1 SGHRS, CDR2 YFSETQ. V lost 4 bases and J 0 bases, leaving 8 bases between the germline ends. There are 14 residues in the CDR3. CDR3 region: CASSTASSYNEQFF. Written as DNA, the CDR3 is TGCGCCAGCAGCACGGCCAGCTCCTACAATGAGCAGTTCTTC.

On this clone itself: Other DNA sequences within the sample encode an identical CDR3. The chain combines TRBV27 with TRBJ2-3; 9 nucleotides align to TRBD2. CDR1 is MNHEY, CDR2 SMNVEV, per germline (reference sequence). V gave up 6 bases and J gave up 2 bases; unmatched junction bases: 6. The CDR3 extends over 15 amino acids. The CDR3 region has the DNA TGTGCCAGCAGCTTAGCGGGGGCTTCCACAGATACGCAGTATTTT. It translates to CASSLAGASTDTQYF.

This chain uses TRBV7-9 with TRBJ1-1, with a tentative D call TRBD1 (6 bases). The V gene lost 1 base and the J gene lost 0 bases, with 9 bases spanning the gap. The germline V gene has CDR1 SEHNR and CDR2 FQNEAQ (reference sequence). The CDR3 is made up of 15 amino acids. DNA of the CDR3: TGTGCCAGCAGCTTAGAGGGGGACATGAACACTGAAGCTTTCTTT. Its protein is CASSLEGDMNTEAFF.

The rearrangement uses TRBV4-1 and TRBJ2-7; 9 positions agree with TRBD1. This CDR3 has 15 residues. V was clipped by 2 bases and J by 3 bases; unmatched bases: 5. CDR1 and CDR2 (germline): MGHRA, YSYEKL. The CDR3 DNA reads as TGCGCCAGCAGCCAAACTCGACAGGGGGACTACGAGCAGTACTTC. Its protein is CASSQTRQGDYEQYF.

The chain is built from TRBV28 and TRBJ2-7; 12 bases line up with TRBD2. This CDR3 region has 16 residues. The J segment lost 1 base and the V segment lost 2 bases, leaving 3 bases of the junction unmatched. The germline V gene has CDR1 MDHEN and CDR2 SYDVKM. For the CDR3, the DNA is TGTGCCAGCAGTTTACCAACTAGCGGGGGGTCCTACGAGCAGTACTTC. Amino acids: CASSLPTSGGSYEQYF.

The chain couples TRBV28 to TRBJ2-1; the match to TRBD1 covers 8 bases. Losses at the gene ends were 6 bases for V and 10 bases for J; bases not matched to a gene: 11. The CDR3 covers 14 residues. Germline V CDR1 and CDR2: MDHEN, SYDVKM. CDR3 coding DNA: TGTGCCAGCAGCCGGACAGGGCAGGCTAGAGAGCAGTTCTTC. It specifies CASSRTGQAREQFF.

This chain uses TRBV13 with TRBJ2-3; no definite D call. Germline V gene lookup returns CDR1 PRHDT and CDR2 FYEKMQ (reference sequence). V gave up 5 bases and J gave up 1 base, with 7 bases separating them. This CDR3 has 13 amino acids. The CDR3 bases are TGTGCCAGCAGCCCCAGCGGCACAGATACGCAGTATTTT. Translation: CASSPSGTDTQYF.

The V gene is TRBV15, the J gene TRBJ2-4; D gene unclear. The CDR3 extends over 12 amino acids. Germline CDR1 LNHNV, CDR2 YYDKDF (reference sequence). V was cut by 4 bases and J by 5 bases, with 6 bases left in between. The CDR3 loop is CATSNSENIQYF. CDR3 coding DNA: TGTGCCACCAGCAACTCCGAAAACATTCAGTACTTC. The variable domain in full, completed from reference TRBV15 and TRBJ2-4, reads DAMVIQNPRYQVTQFGKPVTLSCSQTLNHNVMYWYQQKSSQAPKLLFHYYDKDFNNEADTPDNFQSRRPNTSFCFLDIRSPGLGDTAMYLCATSNSENIQYFGAGTRLSVL.

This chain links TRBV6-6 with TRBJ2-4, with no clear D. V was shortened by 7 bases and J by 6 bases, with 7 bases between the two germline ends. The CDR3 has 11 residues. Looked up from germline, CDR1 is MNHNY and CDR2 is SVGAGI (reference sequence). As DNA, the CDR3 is TGTGCCAGCACGTGGGGAAACATTCAGTACTTC. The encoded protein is CASTWGNIQYF.

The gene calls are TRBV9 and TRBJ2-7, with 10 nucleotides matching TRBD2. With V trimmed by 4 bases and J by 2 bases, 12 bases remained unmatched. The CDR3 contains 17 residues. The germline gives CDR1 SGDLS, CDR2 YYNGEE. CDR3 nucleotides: TGTGCCAGCAGCCATAACTACCGGACTAGCGGCCCCTACGAGCAGTACTTC. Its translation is CASSHNYRTSGPYEQYF.

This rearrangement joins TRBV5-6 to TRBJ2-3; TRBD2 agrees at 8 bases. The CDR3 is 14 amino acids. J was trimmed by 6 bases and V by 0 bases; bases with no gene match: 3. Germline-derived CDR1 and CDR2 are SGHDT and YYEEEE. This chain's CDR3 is CASSLGEREDTQYF. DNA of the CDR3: TGTGCCAGCAGCTTGGGAGAGCGGGAGGATACGCAGTATTTT. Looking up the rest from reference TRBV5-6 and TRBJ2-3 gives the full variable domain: DAGVTQSPTHLIKTRGQQVTLRCSPKSGHDTVSWYQQALGQGPQFIFQYYEEEERQRGNFPDRFSGHQFPNYSSELNVNALLLGDSALYLCASSLGEREDTQYFGPGTRLTVL.

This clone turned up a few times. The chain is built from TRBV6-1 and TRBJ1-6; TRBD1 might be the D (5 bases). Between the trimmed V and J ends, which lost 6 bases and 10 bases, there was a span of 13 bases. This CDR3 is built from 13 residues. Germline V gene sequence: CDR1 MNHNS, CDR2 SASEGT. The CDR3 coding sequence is TGTGCCAGCAGGGGGGACCACACGTCACCCCTCCACTTT. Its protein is CASRGDHTSPLHF.

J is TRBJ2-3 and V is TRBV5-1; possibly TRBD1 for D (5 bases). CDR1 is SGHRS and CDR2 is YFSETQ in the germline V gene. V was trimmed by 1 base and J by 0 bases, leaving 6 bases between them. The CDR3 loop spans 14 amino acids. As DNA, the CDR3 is TGCGCCAGCAGCTTGAAGGGGAGCACAGATACGCAGTATTTT. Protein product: CASSLKGSTDTQYF.

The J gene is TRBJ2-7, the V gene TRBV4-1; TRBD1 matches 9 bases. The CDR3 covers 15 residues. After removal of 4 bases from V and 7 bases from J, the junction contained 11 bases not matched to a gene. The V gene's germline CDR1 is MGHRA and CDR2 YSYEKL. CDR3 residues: CASSPTGTGIWEQYF. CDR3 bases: TGCGCCAGCAGCCCCACCGGGACAGGGATTTGGGAGCAGTACTTC.

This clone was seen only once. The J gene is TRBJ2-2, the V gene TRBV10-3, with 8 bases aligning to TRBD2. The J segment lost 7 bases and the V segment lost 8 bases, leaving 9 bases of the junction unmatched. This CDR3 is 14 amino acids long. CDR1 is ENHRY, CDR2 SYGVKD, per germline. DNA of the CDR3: TGTGCCATCGCCTCGGCTAGCGGGTTCGGGGAGCTGTTTTTT. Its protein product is CAIASASGFGELFF.

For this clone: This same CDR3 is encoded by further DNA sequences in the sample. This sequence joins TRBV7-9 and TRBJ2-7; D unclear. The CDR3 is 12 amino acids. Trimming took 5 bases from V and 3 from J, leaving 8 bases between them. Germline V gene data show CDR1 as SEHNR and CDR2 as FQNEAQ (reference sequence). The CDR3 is CASSPTSYEQYF. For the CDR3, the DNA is TGTGCCAGCAGCCCCACAAGCTACGAGCAGTACTTC.

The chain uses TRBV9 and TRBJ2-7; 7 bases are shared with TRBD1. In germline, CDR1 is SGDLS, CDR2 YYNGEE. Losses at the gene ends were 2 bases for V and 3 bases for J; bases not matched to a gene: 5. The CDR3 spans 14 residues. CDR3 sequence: CASSVDRAGYEQYF. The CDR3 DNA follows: TGTGCCAGCAGCGTCGACAGGGCCGGCTACGAGCAGTACTTC.

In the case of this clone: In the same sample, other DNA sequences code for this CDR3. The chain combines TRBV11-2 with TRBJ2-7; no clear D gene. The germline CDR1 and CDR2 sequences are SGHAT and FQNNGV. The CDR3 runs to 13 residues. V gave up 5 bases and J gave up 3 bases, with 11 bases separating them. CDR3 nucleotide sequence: TGTGCCAGCAGCCTCGGCTTGAACTACGAGCAGTACTTC. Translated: CASSLGLNYEQYF.

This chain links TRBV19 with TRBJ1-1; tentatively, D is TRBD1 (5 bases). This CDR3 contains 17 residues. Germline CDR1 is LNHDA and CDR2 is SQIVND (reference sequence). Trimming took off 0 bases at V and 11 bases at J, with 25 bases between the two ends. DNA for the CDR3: TGTGCCAGTAGTATAGATACAGAAGGAGATTACAGATGGGGGGCTTTCTTT. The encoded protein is CASSIDTEGDYRWGAFF.

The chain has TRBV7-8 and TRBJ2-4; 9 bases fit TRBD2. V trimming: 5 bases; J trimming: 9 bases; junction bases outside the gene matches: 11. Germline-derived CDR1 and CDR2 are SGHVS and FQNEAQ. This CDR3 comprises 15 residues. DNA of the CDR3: TGTGCCAGCAGCCCGCGGGAGGGCCTTATTAGCATTCAGTACTTC. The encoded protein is CASSPREGLISIQYF.

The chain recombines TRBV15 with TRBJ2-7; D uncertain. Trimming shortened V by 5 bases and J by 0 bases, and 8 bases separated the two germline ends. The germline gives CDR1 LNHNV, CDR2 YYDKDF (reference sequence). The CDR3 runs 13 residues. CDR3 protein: CATSGVSSYEQYF. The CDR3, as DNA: TGTGCCACCAGCGGCGTCAGCTCCTACGAGCAGTACTTC.

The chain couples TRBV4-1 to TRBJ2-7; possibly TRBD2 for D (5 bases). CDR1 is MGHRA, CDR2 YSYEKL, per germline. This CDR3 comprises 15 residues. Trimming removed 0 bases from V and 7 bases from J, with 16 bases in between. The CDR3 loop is CASSQEEGSSWEQYF. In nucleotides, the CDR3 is TGCGCCAGCAGCCAAGAAGAGGGTAGCTCTTGGGAGCAGTACTTC.

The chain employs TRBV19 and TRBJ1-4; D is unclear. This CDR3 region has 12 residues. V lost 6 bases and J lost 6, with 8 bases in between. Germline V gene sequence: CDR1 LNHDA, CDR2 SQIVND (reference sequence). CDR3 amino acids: CASRQTDEKLFF. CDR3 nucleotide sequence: TGTGCCAGTAGACAGACCGATGAAAAACTGTTTTTT.

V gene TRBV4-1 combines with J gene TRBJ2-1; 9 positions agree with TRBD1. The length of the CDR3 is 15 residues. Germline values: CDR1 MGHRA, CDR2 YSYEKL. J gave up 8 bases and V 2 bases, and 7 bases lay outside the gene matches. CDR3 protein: CASSQTGTGIDEQFF. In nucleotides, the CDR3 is TGCGCCAGCAGCCAAACCGGGACAGGGATCGATGAGCAGTTCTTC.

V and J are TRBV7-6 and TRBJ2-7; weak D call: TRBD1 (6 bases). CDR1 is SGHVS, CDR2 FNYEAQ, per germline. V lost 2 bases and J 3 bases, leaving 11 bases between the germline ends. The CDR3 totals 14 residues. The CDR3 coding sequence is TGTGCCAGCAGCTTATCAGGGGAAGACTACGAGCAGTACTTC. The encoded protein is CASSLSGEDYEQYF.

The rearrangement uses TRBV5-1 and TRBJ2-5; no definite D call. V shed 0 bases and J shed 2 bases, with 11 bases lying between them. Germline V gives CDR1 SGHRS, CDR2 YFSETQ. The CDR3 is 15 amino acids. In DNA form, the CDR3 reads TGCGCCAGCAGCTTGGAAGTGGCAGCACAAGAGACCCAGTACTTC. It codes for CASSLEVAAQETQYF.

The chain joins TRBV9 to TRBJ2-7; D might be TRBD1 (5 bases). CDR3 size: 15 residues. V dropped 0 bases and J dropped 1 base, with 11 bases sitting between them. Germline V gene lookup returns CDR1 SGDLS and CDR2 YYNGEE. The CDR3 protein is CASSVAAGHSYEQYF. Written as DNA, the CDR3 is TGTGCCAGCAGCGTAGCGGCAGGGCATTCCTACGAGCAGTACTTC.